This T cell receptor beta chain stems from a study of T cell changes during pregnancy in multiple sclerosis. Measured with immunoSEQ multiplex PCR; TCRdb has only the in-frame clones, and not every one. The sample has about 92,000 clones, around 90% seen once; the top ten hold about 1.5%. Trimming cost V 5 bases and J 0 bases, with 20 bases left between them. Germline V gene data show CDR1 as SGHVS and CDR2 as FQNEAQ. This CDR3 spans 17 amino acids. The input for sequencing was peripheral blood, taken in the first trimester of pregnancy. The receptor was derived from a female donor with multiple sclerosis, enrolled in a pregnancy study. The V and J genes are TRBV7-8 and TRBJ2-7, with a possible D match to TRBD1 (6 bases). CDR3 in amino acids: CASSTVAGTLSSYEQYF. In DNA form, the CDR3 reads TGTGCCAGCAGCACAGTTGCCGGGACACTCAGCTCCTACGAGCAGTACTTC.